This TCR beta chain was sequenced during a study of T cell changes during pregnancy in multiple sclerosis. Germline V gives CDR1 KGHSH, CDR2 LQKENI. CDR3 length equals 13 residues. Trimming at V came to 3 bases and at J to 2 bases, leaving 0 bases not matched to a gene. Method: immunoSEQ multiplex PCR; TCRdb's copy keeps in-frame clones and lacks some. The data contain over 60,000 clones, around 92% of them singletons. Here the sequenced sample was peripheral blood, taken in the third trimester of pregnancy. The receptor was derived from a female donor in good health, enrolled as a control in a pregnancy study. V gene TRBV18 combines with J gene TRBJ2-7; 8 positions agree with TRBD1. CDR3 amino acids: CASSPDRAYEQYF. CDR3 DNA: TGTGCCAGCTCACCGGACAGGGCCTACGAGCAGTACTTC.